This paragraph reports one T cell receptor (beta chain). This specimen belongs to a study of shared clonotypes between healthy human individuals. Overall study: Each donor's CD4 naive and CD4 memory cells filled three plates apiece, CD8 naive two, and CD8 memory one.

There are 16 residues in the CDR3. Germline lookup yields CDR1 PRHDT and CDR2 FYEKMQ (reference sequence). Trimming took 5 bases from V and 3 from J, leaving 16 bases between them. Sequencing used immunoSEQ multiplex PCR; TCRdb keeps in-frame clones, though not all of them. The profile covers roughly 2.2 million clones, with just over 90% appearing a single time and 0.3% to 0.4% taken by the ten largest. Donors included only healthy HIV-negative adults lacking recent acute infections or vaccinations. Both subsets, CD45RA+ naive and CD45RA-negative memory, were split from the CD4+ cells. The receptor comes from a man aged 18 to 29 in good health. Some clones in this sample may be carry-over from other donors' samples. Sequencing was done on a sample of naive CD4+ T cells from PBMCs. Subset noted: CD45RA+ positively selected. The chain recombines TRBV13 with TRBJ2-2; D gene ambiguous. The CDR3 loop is CASSTSTTRDTGELFF. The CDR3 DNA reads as TGTGCCAGCAGCACCTCAACGACCCGGGACACCGGGGAGCTGTTTTTT. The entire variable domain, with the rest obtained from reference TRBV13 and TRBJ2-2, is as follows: AAGVIQSPRHLIKEKRETATLKCYPIPRHDTVYWYQQGPGQDPQFLISFYEKMQSDKGSIPDRFSAQQFSDYHSELNMSSLELGDSALYFCASSTSTTRDTGELFFGEGSRLTVL.